The sequence of this T cell receptor (beta chain) was determined in a study of blood T cell repertoires in COVID-19. Background on the study: T cells, B-cell-depleted T cells, or PBMCs provided the cDNA or gDNA that served as material.

As handled by the study authors: By means of reference gene primer amplification, nucleated cell counts were estimated. Assay used: immunoSEQ multiplex PCR; TCRdb lists only in-frame clones, some missing. Clonal size and the V and J genes are those of that table, whereas D and trimming came from the DNA. The sample holds about 150,000 clones, 70% to 85% seen once. The CDR3 loop spans 14 amino acids. V lost 0 bases and J lost 6; bases outside the gene matches: 3. Germline CDR1 reads MNHEY; CDR2 reads SMNVEV (reference sequence). The TCR originated in a woman aged 55-70 years with acute or convalescent COVID-19. The chain employs TRBV27 and TRBJ2-7; 9 bases match TRBD1. The source material was peripheral blood. The CDR3 here is CASSLSMTGGEQYV. CDR3 nucleotide sequence: TGTGCCAGCAGTTTATCGATGACAGGGGGCGAGCAGTACGTC.